This T cell receptor beta chain was observed in a study of PD-L1 blockade in urothelial cancer (dated by TCRdb to about 2017). Study-wide context: Every patient began therapy in about 2014 and was given atezolizumab 1,200 mg intravenously every 3 weeks. About 90% of the 29 patients were males with bladder-origin urothelial cancer, and about 65% of the roughly 30 reported a prior smoking history. Patients had an ECOG performance status of 0 or 1 and had received between 0 and 3 prior chemotherapy regimens. Blood samples were analyzed at two time points: 3 weeks after treatment start (second dose) and 6 weeks after treatment start. Blood samples yielded a median of 141,255 T cells and more than 80,000 unique TCRs, with median clonality approximately 0.08. The study was an exploratory multi-omic analysis of somatic, immune and clinical correlates of response to PD-L1 blockade with atezolizumab in urothelial cancer. Pretreatment tumor samples, along with matched peripheral blood collected serially before and after atezolizumab treatment, underwent TCR sequencing. Durable clinical benefit was defined as a progression-free survival longer than 6 months, and TCR features were additionally tested against progression-free survival and overall survival. In the same patients who had TCR sequencing, pretreatment tumors also underwent whole exome sequencing and RNA sequencing. Durable clinical benefit was achieved by nine patients and was not achieved by 20 patients. Over 28 patients had pretreatment blood TCR-seq, around 24 had at least one posttreatment blood collection, and around 24 had tumor TCR-seq. General conclusions and limits of the study: Patients with durable benefit showed greater expansion of tumor-associated TCR clones in peripheral blood 3 weeks after starting treatment (n = 22, p = 0.022). Improved progression-free and overall survival was found to be associated with pretreatment peripheral blood TCR clonality below the median. Small sample size (n ≈ 27) and many exploratory analyses mean the results are intended to be hypothesis-generating.

Each PCR received spiked-in synthetic TCR analog templates so that absolute template abundance could be estimated from read counts. The immunoSEQ assay used bias-controlled V and J gene primers to amplify TCRbeta CDR3 regions from genomic DNA. Rearranged TCRbeta segments were sequenced at approximately 20X coverage. The study's processing was this. Clustering was used to correct sequencing errors, and CDR3s were annotated against IMGT so that V, D and J genes could be assigned. Downstream analyses used only productive TCRbeta rearrangements, leaving out any out-of-frame or stop-codon sequences. To compute clonality, Shannon entropy was normalized by the log of the number of unique productive sequences and then subtracted from one. Clones differing between time points or between blood and tumor were identified by Fisher's exact test with Benjamini-Hochberg correction at adjusted p below 0.01. TCRdb provides this immuneACCESS table in a form limited to in-frame rearrangements. Some clones are lacking; in checked studies, under half of them reflect an unresolved V gene, and why the rest are absent is not known. V, J and clone size reflect that table, while D and trimming were determined from the DNA. The sample data list tens of thousands of clones, and roughly 88% of these were observed just once. The top ten hold 1.5% to 2% of the sample.

The time point label corresponds to: peripheral blood 6 weeks after treatment start. The cohort comprised more than 25 patients with locally advanced or metastatic urothelial carcinoma treated at Memorial Sloan Kettering on a trial protocol. Peripheral blood mononuclear cells were collected pretreatment and during treatment, with between 1 and 8 total time points obtained per patient. The Qiagen DNeasy Blood extraction kit was used to purify genomic DNA from total PBMCs and tumor samples. PBMCs were collected pretreatment and during treatment, and were isolated and stored as previously described. Note on this clone: It lacks a known antigen. No base-level quality is on record; no much larger clone is a single base apart.

This TCR came from a man aged 45 to 65 with urothelial cancer. The specimen was PBMCs, collected around atezolizumab (anti-PD-L1) treatment.

The nucleotide sequence reads as follows: TGTGCCAGCAGCCCCAATATAGCGGGGGCCGGGGATACGCAGTATTTT. Translation gives CASSPNIAGAGDTQYF. The chain couples TRBV27 to TRBJ2-3, with 9 bases matching TRBD2. Compared with germline, V lacks 6 bases and J lacks 6 bases; bases without a gene match: 13. Per the germline V gene (reference sequence), MNHEY is the CDR1 and SMNVEV is the CDR2. The CDR3 spans 16 residues, from the cysteine through the phenylalanine. The retained sequence is limited to the CDR3, 48 bases, with the frame set at the first base.